The T cell receptor (beta chain) described here comes from a study of tumor and adjacent non-tumor tissue in lung cancer. Regarding the study as a whole: Higher tumor TCR diversity was associated with shorter survival. In normal lung, the top 100 clones were significantly more dominant than in tumor. Compared with tumor, normal lung showed significantly lower TCR diversity.

Three rounds of nested PCR, following a modified ARM-PCR protocol, produced the TCRbeta library. TCRdb passed the multiplex PCR reads through MiXCR, listing each CDR3 protein once. The data show around 80,000 distinct CDR3 sequences, 76% seen once. This clonotype was observed a single time. Its antigen remains unidentified. Just one base apart from a much larger clone, this may be a read error. No cell sorting was done before RNA was extracted from the tissue. This non-tumor lung sample came from over 3 cm beyond the tumor edge. Newly diagnosed lung cancer patients had thoracic surgery in China, August–November 2014, without prior chemotherapy. The CDR3 extends over 15 amino acids. Germline CDR1 reads PRHDT; CDR2 reads FYEKMQ (reference sequence). Trimming cost V 5 bases and J 0 bases, with 11 bases left between them.

Sequenced sample: distant non-tumor lung tissue. This TCR came from a man between 65 and 80 years old with non-small cell lung cancer. V is TRBV13 and J is TRBJ2-4; D may be TRBD2 (6 bases). This CDR3 is CASSPRELAKNIQYF. CDR3 in DNA: TGTGCCAGCAGCCCCCGGGAGCTAGCCAAAAACATTCAGTACTTC.